This paragraph covers one TCR beta chain sequence. The antigen remains undetermined. This sample stems from a study of T cell clones after liver transplantation. Study information: Samples came from ITN030ST, which attempted immunosuppression withdrawal within 2 years of liver transplantation. TCRbeta sequencing after a pre-transplant mixed lymphocyte reaction identified graft-donor-reactive clones, later tracked in post-transplant blood.

Profiled with immunoSEQ multiplex PCR; TCRdb holds only in-frame clones, not every one. The sample comprises 75,000 to 100,000 clones, nearly 85% of which are singletons, and under 0.6% rests with the top ten. Germline CDR1 and CDR2: SEHNR and FQNEAQ (reference sequence). Trimming took 2 bases from V and 2 from J, leaving 6 bases between them. The CDR3 has 13 amino acids. General study points: Compared with third party-reactive sequences, donor-reactive ones declined more, independent of withdrawal success. In two subjects, few donor cells limited the measurable donor-reactive repertoire.

The sequencing used CD4+ T cells from blood, collected almost 47 months after liver transplant. J is TRBJ1-1 and V is TRBV7-9; D gene unclear. The sequence derives from a human patient who received a liver transplant. Some T cells may have originated in the graft donor. CDR3: CASSLSGNTEAFF. Written as DNA, the CDR3 is TGTGCCAGCAGCTTAAGCGGTAACACTGAAGCTTTCTTT.